This T cell receptor (beta chain) was documented in a study of blood T cell repertoires in COVID-19. Study-level information: Specimens from acute and convalescent COVID-19 originated in the United States, Italy and Spain. Sources were T cells, B-cell-depleted T cells, or PBMCs; the material itself was cDNA or gDNA.

CDR1 MDHEN and CDR2 SYDVKM come from the germline V gene. This CDR3 spans 12 amino acids. V gave up 7 bases and J gave up 13 bases, with 19 bases separating them. This clone was recorded only once. Adults between about 18 and 89 years of age took part from 24 US areas. Original data processing: Counts of nucleated cells, estimated from reference gene primer amplification, were obtained. Some clones are missing from TCRdb's copy, which holds only in-frame ones; the method was immunoSEQ multiplex PCR. That table supplies the V and J calls and clone size; D and trimming were determined from the DNA. The sample includes roughly 160,000 clones, 70% to 85% of them seen just once.

The chain links TRBV28 to TRBJ1-2, with D unclear. The sequence derives from a woman aged 70-85 years in a cohort exposed to, infected with or recovered from COVID-19 (not recorded which). The specimen sequenced was PBMCs or T cells enriched from blood (not recorded which). CDR3 nucleotide sequence: TGTGCCAGCAACCTACGACGGGGTGTTGCCACCTTC. It codes for CASNLRRGVATF.